This T cell receptor beta chain comes out of a study of shared clonotypes between healthy human individuals. Whole-study context: Aged between 18 and 49, the donors were a couple of women and three men. Study-wide results and caveats: Larger richness was generally estimated for naive than memory subsets. Shared clonotypes: 4.5% to 5% naive CD4, under 4% naive CD8, roughly 2.4% memory CD4, 0.4% to 0.5% memory CD8.

Germline V gives CDR1 MNHNS, CDR2 SASEGT. The CDR3 length is 15 residues. The junction had 6 bases not matched to a gene; V was cut back by 3 bases and J by 3 bases. On this clone itself: The antigen remains undetermined.

Healthy and HIV-negative, the adult donors had no recent acute infections or vaccinations. TCRdb keeps only in-frame clones here, not all; method: immunoSEQ multiplex PCR. The sample has over a million clones, more than 75% seen once. The V call is TRBV6-1, the J call TRBJ2-7, with 9 bases aligning to TRBD1. This TCR was sampled from a man aged 18-30 years in good health. Some clones in this sample may be carry-over from other donors' samples. Sequencing used memory CD4+ T cells from PBMCs. Subset noted: CD45RA-negative fraction. The CDR3 reads CASSEVGQGYYEQYF. In DNA form, the CDR3 reads TGTGCCAGCAGTGAGGTGGGACAGGGATACTACGAGCAGTACTTC.